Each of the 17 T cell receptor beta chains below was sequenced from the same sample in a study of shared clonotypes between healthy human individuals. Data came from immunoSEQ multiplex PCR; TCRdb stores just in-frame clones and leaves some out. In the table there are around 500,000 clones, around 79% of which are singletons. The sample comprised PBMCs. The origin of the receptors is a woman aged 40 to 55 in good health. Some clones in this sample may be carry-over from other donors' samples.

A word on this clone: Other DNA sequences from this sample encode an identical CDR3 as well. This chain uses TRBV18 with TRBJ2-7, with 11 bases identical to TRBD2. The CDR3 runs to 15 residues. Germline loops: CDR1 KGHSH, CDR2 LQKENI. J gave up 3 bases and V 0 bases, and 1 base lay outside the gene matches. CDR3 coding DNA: TGTGCCAGCTCACCACCAGGGACTAGCGGCTACGAGCAGTACTTC. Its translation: CASSPPGTSGYEQYF.

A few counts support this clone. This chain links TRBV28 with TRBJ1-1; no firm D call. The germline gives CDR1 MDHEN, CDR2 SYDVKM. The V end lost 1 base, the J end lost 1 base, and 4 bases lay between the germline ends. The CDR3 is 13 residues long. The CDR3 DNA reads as TGTGCCAGCAGTTTATCACCGAACACTGAAGCTTTCTTT. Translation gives CASSLSPNTEAFF.

The CDR3 is CASSPQPTSGTGELFF. The CDR3 DNA reads TGTGCCAGCAGCCCCCAGCCGACTAGCGGCACCGGGGAGCTGTTTTTT. The rearrangement joins TRBV7-3 to TRBJ2-2; 9 nucleotides align to TRBD2. V was pared by 5 bases and J by 4 bases, with 8 bases of the junction left unmatched. Germline V CDR1 and CDR2: SGHTA, FQGTGA. CDR3 length equals 16 residues.

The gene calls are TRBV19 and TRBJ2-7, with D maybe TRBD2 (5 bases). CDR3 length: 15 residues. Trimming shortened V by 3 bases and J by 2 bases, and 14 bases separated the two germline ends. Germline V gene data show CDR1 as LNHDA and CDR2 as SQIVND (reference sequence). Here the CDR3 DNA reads TGTGCCAGTAGTATGGGTAAGAGGGTTACCTACGAGCAGTACTTC. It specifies CASSMGKRVTYEQYF.

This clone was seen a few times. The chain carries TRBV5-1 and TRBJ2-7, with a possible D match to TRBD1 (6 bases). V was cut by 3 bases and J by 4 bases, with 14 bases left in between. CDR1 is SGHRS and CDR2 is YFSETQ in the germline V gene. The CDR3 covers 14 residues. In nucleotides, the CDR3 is TGCGCCAGCAGCTCCGAAGGGGGAGATTACGAGCAGTACTTC. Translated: CASSSEGGDYEQYF.

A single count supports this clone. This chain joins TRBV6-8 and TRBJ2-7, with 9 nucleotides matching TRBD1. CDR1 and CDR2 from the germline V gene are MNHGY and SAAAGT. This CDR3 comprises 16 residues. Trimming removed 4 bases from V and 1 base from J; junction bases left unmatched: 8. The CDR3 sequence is CASSSTGTGFSYEQYF. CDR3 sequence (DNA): TGTGCCAGCAGTTCGACCGGGACAGGGTTTTCCTACGAGCAGTACTTC.

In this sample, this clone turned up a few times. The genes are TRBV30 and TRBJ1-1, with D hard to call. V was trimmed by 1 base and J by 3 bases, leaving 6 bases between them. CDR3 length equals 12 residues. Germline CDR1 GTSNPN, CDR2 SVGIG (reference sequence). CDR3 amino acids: CAWSGMHTEAFF. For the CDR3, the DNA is TGTGCCTGGAGTGGAATGCACACTGAAGCTTTCTTT.

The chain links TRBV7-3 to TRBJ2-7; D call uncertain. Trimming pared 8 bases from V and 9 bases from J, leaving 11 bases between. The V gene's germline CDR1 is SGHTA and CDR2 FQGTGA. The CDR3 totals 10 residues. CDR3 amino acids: CASSSKGQYF. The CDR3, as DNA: TGTGCCAGCTCATCTAAGGGGCAGTACTTC. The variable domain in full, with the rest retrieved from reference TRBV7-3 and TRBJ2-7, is GAGVSQTPSNKVTEKGKYVELRCDPISGHTALYWYRQSLGQGPEFLIYFQGTGAADDSGLPNDRFFAVRPEGSVSTLKIQRTERGDSAVYLCASSSKGQYFGPGTRLTVT.

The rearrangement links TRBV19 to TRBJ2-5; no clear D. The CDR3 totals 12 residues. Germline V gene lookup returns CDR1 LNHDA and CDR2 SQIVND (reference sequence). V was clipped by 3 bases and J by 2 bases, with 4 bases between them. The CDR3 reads CASSISQETQYF. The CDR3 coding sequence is TGTGCCAGTAGTATCTCACAAGAGACCCAGTACTTC.

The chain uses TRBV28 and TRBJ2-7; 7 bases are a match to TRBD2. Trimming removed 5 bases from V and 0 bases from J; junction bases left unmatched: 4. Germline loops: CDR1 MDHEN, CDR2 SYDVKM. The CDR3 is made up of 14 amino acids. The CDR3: CASSIRLASYEQYF. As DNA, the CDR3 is TGTGCCAGCAGTATTCGACTAGCCTCCTACGAGCAGTACTTC.

CDR3 in amino acids: CASSPPGGPWETQYF. The DNA of the CDR3 is TGTGCCAGCAGCCCACCCGGGGGGCCATGGGAGACCCAGTACTTC. J is TRBJ2-5 and V is TRBV9; a weak D match, TRBD2 (7 bases). This CDR3 spans 15 amino acids. The germline V gene encodes CDR1 SGDLS and CDR2 YYNGEE. Trimming stripped 4 bases from V and 5 bases from J, with 18 bases between. Looking up the rest from reference TRBV9 and TRBJ2-5 gives the full variable domain: DSGVTQTPKHLITATGQRVTLRCSPRSGDLSVYWYQQSLDQGLQFLIQYYNGEERAKGNILERFSAQQFPDLHSELNLSSLELGDSALYFCASSPPGGPWETQYFGPGTRLLVL.

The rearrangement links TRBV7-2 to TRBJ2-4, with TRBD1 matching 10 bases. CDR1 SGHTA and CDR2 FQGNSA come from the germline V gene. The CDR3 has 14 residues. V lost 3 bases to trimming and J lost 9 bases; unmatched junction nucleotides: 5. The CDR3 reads CASSFDRGRGIQYF. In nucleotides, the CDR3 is TGTGCCAGCAGCTTTGACAGGGGGCGCGGCATTCAGTACTTC.

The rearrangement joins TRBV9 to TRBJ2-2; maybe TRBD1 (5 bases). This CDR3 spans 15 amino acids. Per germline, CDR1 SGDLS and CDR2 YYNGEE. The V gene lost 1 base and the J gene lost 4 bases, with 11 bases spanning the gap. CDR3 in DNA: TGTGCCAGCAGCGTAACAGGACCGTTCACCGGGGAGCTGTTTTTT. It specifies CASSVTGPFTGELFF.

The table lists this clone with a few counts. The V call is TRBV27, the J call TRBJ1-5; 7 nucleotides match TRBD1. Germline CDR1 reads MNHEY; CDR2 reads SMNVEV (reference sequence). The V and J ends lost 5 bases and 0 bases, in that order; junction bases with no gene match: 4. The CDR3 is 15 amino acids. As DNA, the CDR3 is TGTGCCAGCAGTATACAGGGGATTAGCAATCAGCCCCAGCATTTT. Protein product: CASSIQGISNQPQHF.

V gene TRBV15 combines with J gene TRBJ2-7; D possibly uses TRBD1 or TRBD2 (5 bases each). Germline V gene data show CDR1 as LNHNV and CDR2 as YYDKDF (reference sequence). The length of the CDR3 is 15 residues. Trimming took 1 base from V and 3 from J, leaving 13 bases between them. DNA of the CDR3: TGTGCCACCAGCAGAGGGGGGACGGGAAGCTACGAGCAGTACTTC. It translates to CATSRGGTGSYEQYF.

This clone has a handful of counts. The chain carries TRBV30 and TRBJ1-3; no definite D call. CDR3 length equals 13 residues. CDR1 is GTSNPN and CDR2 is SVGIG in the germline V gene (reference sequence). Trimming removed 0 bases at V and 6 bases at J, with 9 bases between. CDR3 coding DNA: TGTGCCTGGAGTGTAATGACCTCAAACACCATATATTTT. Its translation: CAWSVMTSNTIYF.

The CDR3 region is CATSREGQFNEKLFF. The CDR3 DNA follows: TGTGCCACCAGCAGAGAGGGACAGTTTAATGAAAAACTGTTTTTT. The chain links TRBV15 to TRBJ1-4, with 7 positions matching TRBD1. After removal of 0 bases from V and 4 bases from J, the junction contained 2 bases not matched to a gene. CDR1 and CDR2 (germline): LNHNV, YYDKDF (reference sequence). The CDR3 has 15 amino acids.